These 29 T cell receptor beta chains share one sample of origin, sequenced in a study of molecular identifiers for immune sequencing clone quantification. One entry per CDR3 protein results from TCRdb running MiXCR on the PCR reads. The sample lists over 600,000 distinct CDR3 sequences; just under 20% were seen once. The material sequenced was naive CD8+ T cells from blood, with Jurkat cell RNA spiked in. Subset in this sample: FACS-sorted CD8+CD4-CCR7+CD45RA+ naive T cells. These receptors were obtained from a human donor in good health. Some libraries in this study had Jurkat cell RNA spiked in.

For this clonotype: This may stem from a read error, because a much larger clone lies one nucleotide away. This sequence joins TRBV4-3 and TRBJ2-7, with 11 bases that match TRBD2. Germline V gene lookup returns CDR1 LGHNA and CDR2 YSLEER. The CDR3 has 17 amino acids. Trimming at V came to 4 bases and at J to 3 bases, leaving 11 bases not matched to a gene. DNA of the CDR3: TGCGCCAGCAGCCGAGACCGCCTAGCGGGAGGTTTCTACGAGCAGTACTTC. Translated: CASSRDRLAGGFYEQYF.

A note on this clonotype: Just one base apart from a much larger clone, this may be a read error. The chain links TRBV4-3 to TRBJ2-7; D is possibly TRBD2 (5 bases). Trimming stripped 6 bases from V and 9 bases from J, with 24 bases between. CDR3 size: 15 residues. From germline, CDR1 is LGHNA and CDR2 YSLEER. CDR3 loop: CASSPLRSSLSGQYF. In nucleotides, the CDR3 is TGCGCCAGCAGTCCGCTTCGTTCTAGTCTGAGCGGGCAGTACTTC.

This clonotype was counted ten times or more. The chain links TRBV12-3 or TRBV12-4 to TRBJ2-3, with D perhaps matching TRBD1 (6 bases). V dropped 1 base and J dropped 1 base, with 9 bases sitting between them. CDR3 length: 15 amino acids. In nucleotides, the CDR3 is TGTGCCAGCAGTTTAGGGGGGCCGGGCACAGATACGCAGTATTTT. Its protein is CASSLGGPGTDTQYF.

This clonotype was counted at least ten times. The rearrangement links TRBV12-3 or TRBV12-4 to TRBJ2-7; the D gene is possibly TRBD2 (5 bases). The V end lost 3 bases, the J end lost 3 bases, and 9 bases lay between the germline ends. This CDR3 spans 13 amino acids. The CDR3 reads CASSFRGNYEQYF. CDR3 nucleotide sequence: TGTGCCAGCAGTTTCCGAGGGAACTACGAGCAGTACTTC.

This chain uses TRBV6-2 or TRBV6-3 with TRBJ2-7, with 12 bases identical to TRBD2. The CDR3 is 17 amino acids. V shed 7 bases and J 6 bases; nucleotides not matched to a gene: 16. Germline lookup yields CDR1 MNHEY and CDR2 SVGEGT. In DNA form, the CDR3 reads TGTGCCAGCATCAAAGGGCCCCGGACTAGCGGGAACTCCGAGCAGTACTTC. Translated: CASIKGPRTSGNSEQYF.

The sample holds many counts of this clonotype. The gene calls are TRBV7-2 and TRBJ1-3, with no clear D. The germline CDR1 and CDR2 sequences are SGHTA and FQGNSA. V was clipped by 2 bases and J by 7 bases, with 12 bases between them. This CDR3 region has 14 residues. CDR3 amino acids: CASSLSPPGNTIYF. Here the CDR3 DNA reads TGTGCCAGCAGCTTAAGTCCCCCGGGGAACACCATATATTTT.

A remark on this clonotype: This sequence may be a read error, since a much larger clone differs from it by one base. This rearrangement joins TRBV27 to TRBJ2-6, with D tentatively TRBD1 or TRBD2 (5 bases each). CDR3 length: 15 amino acids. CDR1 is MNHEY and CDR2 is SMNVEV in the germline V gene (reference sequence). CDR3 region: CASSFLGVGANVRTF. In nucleotides, the CDR3 is TGTGCCAGCAGTTTTTTGGGGGTTGGGGCCAACGTCCGGACTTTC.

This clonotype was recorded a few times. This rearrangement joins TRBV4-1 to TRBJ2-2, with no clear D. Germline V gene sequence: CDR1 MGHRA, CDR2 YSYEKL. V lost 3 bases and J 7 bases, leaving 15 bases between the germline ends. The CDR3 sequence is 15 residues long. CDR3 DNA sequence: TGCGCCAGCAGCCAGGATACATCACATCGCGGGGAGCTGTTTTTT. This gives the protein CASSQDTSHRGELFF.

With regard to this clonotype: A much larger clone differs from this one at a single base, so this may be a read error. The chain employs TRBV7-6 and TRBJ2-3, with 7 positions matching TRBD1. The CDR3 runs 16 residues. Germline CDR1 SGHVS, CDR2 FNYEAQ. CDR3 sequence: CTSSLAPGGYKDTQYF. The CDR3 DNA follows: TGTACCAGCAGCTTAGCGCCAGGGGGATATAAGGATACGCAGTATTTT.

This clonotype came up a few times. The chain links TRBV7-8 to TRBJ2-5; TRBD2 matches 8 bases. J was trimmed by 1 base and V by 5 bases; bases with no gene match: 9. The CDR3 consists of 16 residues. Germline CDR1 and CDR2: SGHVS and FQNEAQ. CDR3 bases: TGTGCCAGCAGCCCAGGGACTAGTCAAATCCAAGAGACCCAGTACTTC. This encodes CASSPGTSQIQETQYF.

The chain's CDR3 is CASSRGDPPEFLLGNTIYF. CDR3 nucleotide sequence: TGTGCCAGCAGTCGAGGGGATCCACCGGAGTTTCTACTCGGAAACACCATATATTTT. This rearrangement joins TRBV21-1 to TRBJ1-3; the listed D gene, TRBD1, was not tested against the DNA. TRBV21-1 is classified as a pseudogene. CDR3 length equals 19 residues.

Remarks on this clonotype: A much larger clone sits a single nucleotide away, making a read error possible. The gene calls are TRBV14 and TRBJ1-1; the D is unclear. The V end was cut by 1 base, the J end by 4 bases, with 10 bases between. The germline CDR1 and CDR2 sequences are SGHDN and FVKESK. The CDR3 loop spans 14 amino acids. The CDR3 loop is CASSQAPWPTEAFF. For the CDR3, the DNA is TGTGCCAGCAGCCAAGCGCCTTGGCCCACTGAAGCTTTCTTT.

The chain links TRBV19 to TRBJ2-7; TRBD2 might be the D (6 bases). Germline loops: CDR1 LNHDA, CDR2 SQIVND (reference sequence). The V and J ends lost 2 bases and 3 bases respectively, with 11 bases between them. CDR3 size: 14 residues. In DNA form, the CDR3 reads TGTGCCAGTAGTATAAAAGGACTATACTACGAGCAGTACTTC. This gives the protein CASSIKGLYYEQYF.

V gene TRBV7-8 combines with J gene TRBJ2-1, with D perhaps assigned TRBD1 or TRBD2 (5 bases each). Trimming removed 1 base at V and 12 bases at J, with 13 bases between. From germline, CDR1 is SGHVS and CDR2 FQNEAQ. The CDR3 extends over 13 amino acids. The CDR3 coding sequence is TGTGCCAGCAGCTTAGTATCAGGGAGTGGGCAGTTCTTC. This codes for CASSLVSGSGQFF.

To note about this clonotype: A much larger clone differs from this one at a single base, so this may be a read error. DNA for the CDR3: TGTGCCTGGGGTACGTATTTTAACTATGGCTACACCTTC. Amino acid sequence: CAWGTYFNYGYTF. The rearrangement links TRBV30 to TRBJ1-2; no firm D call. Deletions cut 5 bases from V and 1 base from J, with 11 bases between. CDR1 is GTSNPN, CDR2 SVGIG, per germline (reference sequence). The length of the CDR3 is 13 residues. The variable domain in full, with the rest retrieved from reference TRBV30 and TRBJ1-2, is SQTIHQWPATLVQPVGSPLSLECTVEGTSNPNLYWYRQAAGRGLQLLFYSVGIGQISSEVPQNLSASRPQDRQFILSSKKLLLSDSGFYLCAWGTYFNYGYTFGSGTRLTVV.

This clonotype showed up many times. The chain combines TRBV7-9 with TRBJ2-7; D tentatively fits TRBD1 or TRBD2 (5 bases each). Trimming removed 5 bases from V and 4 bases from J, with 30 bases in between. Germline CDR1 SEHNR, CDR2 FQNEAQ (reference sequence). This CDR3 region has 19 residues. The CDR3 DNA reads as TGTGCCAGCAGCCCTGAACGAGGAAACCACCCCGGGGCCTCTTACGAGCAGTACTTC. This sequence encodes CASSPERGNHPGASYEQYF.

This clonotype has just a few counts. The CDR3 spells CASSLYTRGPSDEQYF. As DNA, the CDR3 is TGTGCCAGCAGCCTTTATACCAGGGGGCCGTCCGACGAGCAGTACTTC. V usage is TRBV5-6 and J usage is TRBJ2-7; 8 bases align to TRBD1. The length of the CDR3 is 16 residues. J was trimmed by 5 bases and V by 4 bases; bases with no gene match: 14. Germline lookup yields CDR1 SGHDT and CDR2 YYEEEE.

This rearrangement joins TRBV19 to TRBJ1-5; D ambiguous. Trimming removed 3 bases from V and 5 bases from J, with 11 bases in between. Germline V lookup: CDR1 LNHDA, CDR2 SQIVND (reference sequence). The CDR3 contains 14 residues. The CDR3 spells CASSIGQPHQPQHF. The CDR3 region has the DNA TGTGCCAGTAGTATCGGGCAGCCTCATCAGCCCCAGCATTTT.

This clonotype was detected ten times or more. This chain uses TRBV7-6 with TRBJ2-7; the D gene could be TRBD1 or TRBD2 (5 bases each). V was clipped by 6 bases and J by 3 bases, with 24 bases between them. CDR3 length: 17 residues. Germline values: CDR1 SGHVS, CDR2 FNYEAQ. CDR3 DNA: TGTGCCAGCAGGTCCAACCCGGGGCCCGAGTACTACTACGAGCAGTACTTC. Translating gives CASRSNPGPEYYYEQYF.

This clonotype has a handful of counts. This chain uses TRBV6-1 with TRBJ1-2; D not resolved. Germline V gives CDR1 MNHNS, CDR2 SASEGT. V was shortened by 2 bases and J by 8 bases, with 12 bases between the two germline ends. This CDR3 contains 13 residues. As DNA, the CDR3 is TGTGCCAGCAGTGAATGGGAACAGCAAGGCTACACCTTC. Encoded protein: CASSEWEQQGYTF.

The J gene is TRBJ2-2, the V gene TRBV10-2, with TRBD2 identical over 8 bases. CDR1 WSHSY and CDR2 SAAADI come from the germline V gene. The CDR3 has 16 amino acids. The V segment lost 10 bases and the J segment 2 bases; nucleotides outside the gene matches: 12. The CDR3 region has the DNA TGCGCCACCAGGCTCCGGGGGGGGGACAACACCGGGGAGCTGTTTTTT. Translating gives CATRLRGGDNTGELFF.

At least ten counts were recorded for this clonotype. This sequence joins TRBV27 and TRBJ1-5; D may be TRBD1 (5 bases). The CDR3 length is 13 residues. CDR1 is MNHEY, CDR2 SMNVEV, per germline (reference sequence). V dropped 4 bases and J dropped 5 bases, with 9 bases sitting between them. CDR3 residues: CASSSQGYQPQHF. CDR3 DNA: TGTGCCAGCAGTTCCCAGGGCTATCAGCCCCAGCATTTT.

In regard to this clonotype: A read error may be the cause here, since a much bigger clone is one base away. CDR3: CASSQEPLSRYGQYF. CDR3 coding DNA: TGCGCCAGCAGCCAAGAGCCGCTAAGCAGATACGGGCAGTACTTC. V and J are TRBV4-1 and TRBJ2-7; D ambiguous. This CDR3 region has 15 residues. From germline, CDR1 is MGHRA and CDR2 YSYEKL.

This clonotype showed up many times. J is TRBJ1-1 and V is TRBV21-1; the DNA was not compared with TRBD1, the D call given in the table. TRBV21-1 is a pseudogene. The CDR3 totals 17 residues. This CDR3 is CASSKGHPGQGPTEAFF. CDR3 DNA: TGTGCCAGCAGCAAAGGTCACCCGGGACAGGGTCCAACTGAAGCTTTCTTT.

V and J are TRBV3-1 and TRBJ1-6; D remains unclear. V gave up 1 base and J gave up 3 bases, with 10 bases separating them. This CDR3 region has 16 residues. The germline gives CDR1 LGHDT, CDR2 YNNKEL (reference sequence). The DNA of the CDR3 is TGTGCCAGCAGCCAAGGTACAGAAAGCTATAATTCACCCCTCCACTTT. The encoded protein is CASSQGTESYNSPLHF.

On this clonotype: Since a much larger clone is just one base distant, this may be a read error. The gene calls are TRBV10-2 and TRBJ2-5; 9 nucleotides agree with TRBD2. Germline CDR1 reads WSHSY; CDR2 reads SAAADI. This CDR3 is built from 15 residues. CDR3 loop: CATGVAGGFQETQCF. CDR3 nucleotides: TGCGCCACAGGGGTTGCGGGGGGGTTCCAAGAGACCCAGTGCTTC.

This clonotype was seen ten or more times. V and J are TRBV29-1 and TRBJ2-7; D ambiguous. The CDR3 is 13 residues long. V gave up 5 bases and J gave up 4 bases, with 15 bases separating them. Germline CDR1 is SQVTM and CDR2 is ANQGSEA. CDR3 protein: CSVLEKIRYEQYF. In nucleotides, the CDR3 is TGCAGCGTTTTAGAGAAGATCAGGTACGAGCAGTACTTC.

This clonotype was detected ten times or more. The genes are TRBV4-1 and TRBJ2-7; D gene unclear. Germline lookup yields CDR1 MGHRA and CDR2 YSYEKL. The CDR3 covers 14 residues. Trimming removed 0 bases at V and 2 bases at J, with 8 bases between. In DNA, the CDR3 is TGCGCCAGCAGCCAAGATCTTGGAGCCTACGAGCAGTACTTC. Its translation is CASSQDLGAYEQYF.

This clonotype was observed many times. This chain links TRBV4-1 with TRBJ2-2; 7 bases map to TRBD2. V trimming: 0 bases; J trimming: 5 bases; junction bases outside the gene matches: 9. CDR1 is MGHRA and CDR2 is YSYEKL in the germline V gene. This CDR3 has 17 amino acids. The CDR3 coding sequence is TGCGCCAGCAGCCAAGATCTTGGCGGGAGATTAACCGGGGAGCTGTTTTTT. Its translation is CASSQDLGGRLTGELFF.